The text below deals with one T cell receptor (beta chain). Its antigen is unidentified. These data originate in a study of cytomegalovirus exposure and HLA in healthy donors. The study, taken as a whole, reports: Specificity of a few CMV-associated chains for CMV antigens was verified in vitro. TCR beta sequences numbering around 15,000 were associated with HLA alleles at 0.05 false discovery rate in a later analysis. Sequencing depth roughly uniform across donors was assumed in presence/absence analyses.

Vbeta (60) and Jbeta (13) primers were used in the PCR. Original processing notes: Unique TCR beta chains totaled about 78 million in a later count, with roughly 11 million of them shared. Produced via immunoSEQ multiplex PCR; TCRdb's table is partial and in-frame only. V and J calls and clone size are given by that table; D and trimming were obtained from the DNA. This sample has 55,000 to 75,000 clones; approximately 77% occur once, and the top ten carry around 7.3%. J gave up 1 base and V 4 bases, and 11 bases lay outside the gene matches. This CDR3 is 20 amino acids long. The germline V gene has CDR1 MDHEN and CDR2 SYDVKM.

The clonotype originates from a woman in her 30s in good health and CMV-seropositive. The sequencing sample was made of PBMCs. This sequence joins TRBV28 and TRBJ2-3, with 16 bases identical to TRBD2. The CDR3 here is CASSSKGLAGGRVGTDTQYF. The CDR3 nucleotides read TGTGCCAGCAGTTCCAAGGGACTAGCGGGGGGGAGAGTAGGCACAGATACGCAGTATTTT.